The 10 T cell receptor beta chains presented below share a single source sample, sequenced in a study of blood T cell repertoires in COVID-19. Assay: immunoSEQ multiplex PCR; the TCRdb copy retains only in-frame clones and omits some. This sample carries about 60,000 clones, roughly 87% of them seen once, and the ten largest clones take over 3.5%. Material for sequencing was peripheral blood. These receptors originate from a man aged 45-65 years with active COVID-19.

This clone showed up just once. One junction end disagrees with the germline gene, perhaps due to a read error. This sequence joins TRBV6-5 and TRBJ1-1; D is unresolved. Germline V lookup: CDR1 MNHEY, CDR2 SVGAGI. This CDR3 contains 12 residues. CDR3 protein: CASNYGEAEAFF. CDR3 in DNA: TGTGCCAGCAATTACGGGGAGGCTGAAGCTTTCTTT.

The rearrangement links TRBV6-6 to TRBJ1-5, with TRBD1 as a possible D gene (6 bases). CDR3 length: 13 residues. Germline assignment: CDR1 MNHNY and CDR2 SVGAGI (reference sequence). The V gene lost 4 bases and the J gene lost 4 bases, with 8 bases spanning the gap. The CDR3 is CASSSQGNQPQHF. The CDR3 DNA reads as TGTGCCAGCAGTTCCCAGGGGAATCAGCCCCAGCATTTT.

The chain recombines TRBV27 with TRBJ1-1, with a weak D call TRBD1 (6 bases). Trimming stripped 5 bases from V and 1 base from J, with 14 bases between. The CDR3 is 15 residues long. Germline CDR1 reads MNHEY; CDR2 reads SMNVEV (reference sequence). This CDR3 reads CASSRGQGTNTEAFF. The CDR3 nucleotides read TGTGCCAGCAGTCGAGGCCAGGGGACGAACACTGAAGCTTTCTTT.

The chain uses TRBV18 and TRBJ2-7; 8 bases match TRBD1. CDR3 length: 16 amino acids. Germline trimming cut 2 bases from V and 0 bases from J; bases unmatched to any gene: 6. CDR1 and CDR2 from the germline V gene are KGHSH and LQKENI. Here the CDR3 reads CASSPFGQGISYEQYF. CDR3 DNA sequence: TGTGCCAGCTCACCATTCGGACAGGGAATCTCCTACGAGCAGTACTTC.

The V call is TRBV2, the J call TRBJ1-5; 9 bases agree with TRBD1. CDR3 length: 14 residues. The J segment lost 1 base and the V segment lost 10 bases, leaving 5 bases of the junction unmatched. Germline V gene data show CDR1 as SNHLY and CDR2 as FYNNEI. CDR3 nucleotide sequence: TGTGCCACCAGACAGGGGGGAAGCAATCAGCCCCAGCATTTT. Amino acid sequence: CATRQGGSNQPQHF.

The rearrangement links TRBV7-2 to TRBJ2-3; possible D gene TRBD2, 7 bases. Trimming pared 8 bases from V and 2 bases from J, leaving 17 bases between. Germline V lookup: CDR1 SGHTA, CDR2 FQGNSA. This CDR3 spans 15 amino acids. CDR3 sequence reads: CASGWAGAYTDTQYF. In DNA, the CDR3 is TGTGCCAGCGGGTGGGCGGGGGCTTACACAGATACGCAGTATTTT.

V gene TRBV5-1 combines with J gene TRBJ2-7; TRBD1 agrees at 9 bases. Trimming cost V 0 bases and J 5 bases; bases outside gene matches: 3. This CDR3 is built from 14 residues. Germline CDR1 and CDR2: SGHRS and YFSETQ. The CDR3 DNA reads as TGCGCCAGCAGCTTGGATGGACAGGGGAACGAGCAGTACTTC. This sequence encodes CASSLDGQGNEQYF.

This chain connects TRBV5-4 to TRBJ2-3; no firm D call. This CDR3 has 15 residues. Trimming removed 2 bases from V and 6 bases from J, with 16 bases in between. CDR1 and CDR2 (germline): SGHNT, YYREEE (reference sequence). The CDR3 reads CASSLEGGAIDTQYF. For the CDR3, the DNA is TGTGCCAGCAGCTTAGAAGGCGGCGCCATCGATACGCAGTATTTT.

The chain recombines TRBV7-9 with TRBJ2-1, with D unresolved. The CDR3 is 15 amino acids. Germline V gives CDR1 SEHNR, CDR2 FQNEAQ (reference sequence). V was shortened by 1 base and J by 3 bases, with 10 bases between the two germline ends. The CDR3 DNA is TGTGCCAGCAGCTTAGTACCATCGGGCTACAATGAGCAGTTCTTC. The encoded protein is CASSLVPSGYNEQFF. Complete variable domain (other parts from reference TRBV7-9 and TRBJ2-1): DTGVSQNPRHKITKRGQNVTFRCDPISEHNRLYWYRQTLGQGPEFLTYFQNEAQLEKSRLLSDRFSAERPKGSFSTLEIQRTEQGDSAMYLCASSLVPSGYNEQFFGPGTRLTVL.

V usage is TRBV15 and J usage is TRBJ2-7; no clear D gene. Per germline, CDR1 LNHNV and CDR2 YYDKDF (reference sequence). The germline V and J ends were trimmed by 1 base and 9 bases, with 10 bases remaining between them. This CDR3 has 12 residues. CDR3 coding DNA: TGTGCCACCAGCAGAGCCACCGGGTCGCAGTACTTC. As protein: CATSRATGSQYF.